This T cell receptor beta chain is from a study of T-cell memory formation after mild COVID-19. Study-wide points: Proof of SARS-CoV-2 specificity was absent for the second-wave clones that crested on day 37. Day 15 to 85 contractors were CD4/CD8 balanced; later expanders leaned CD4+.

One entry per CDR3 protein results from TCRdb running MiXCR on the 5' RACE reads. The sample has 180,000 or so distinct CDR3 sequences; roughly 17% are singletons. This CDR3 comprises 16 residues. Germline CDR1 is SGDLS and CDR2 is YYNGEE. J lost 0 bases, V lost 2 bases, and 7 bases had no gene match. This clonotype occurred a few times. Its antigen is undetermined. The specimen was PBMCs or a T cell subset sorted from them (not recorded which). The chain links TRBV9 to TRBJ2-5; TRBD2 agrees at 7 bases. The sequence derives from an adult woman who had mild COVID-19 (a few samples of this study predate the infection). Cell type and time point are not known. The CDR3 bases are TGTGCCAGCAGCGTCGGAGCGGGGAATAACCAAGAGACCCAGTACTTC. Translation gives CASSVGAGNNQETQYF. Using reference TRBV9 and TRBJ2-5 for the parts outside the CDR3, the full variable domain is DSGVTQTPKHLITATGQRVTLRCSPRSGDLSVYWYQQSLDQGLQFLIQYYNGEERAKGNILERFSAQQFPDLHSELNLSSLELGDSALYFCASSVGAGNNQETQYFGPGTRLLVL.